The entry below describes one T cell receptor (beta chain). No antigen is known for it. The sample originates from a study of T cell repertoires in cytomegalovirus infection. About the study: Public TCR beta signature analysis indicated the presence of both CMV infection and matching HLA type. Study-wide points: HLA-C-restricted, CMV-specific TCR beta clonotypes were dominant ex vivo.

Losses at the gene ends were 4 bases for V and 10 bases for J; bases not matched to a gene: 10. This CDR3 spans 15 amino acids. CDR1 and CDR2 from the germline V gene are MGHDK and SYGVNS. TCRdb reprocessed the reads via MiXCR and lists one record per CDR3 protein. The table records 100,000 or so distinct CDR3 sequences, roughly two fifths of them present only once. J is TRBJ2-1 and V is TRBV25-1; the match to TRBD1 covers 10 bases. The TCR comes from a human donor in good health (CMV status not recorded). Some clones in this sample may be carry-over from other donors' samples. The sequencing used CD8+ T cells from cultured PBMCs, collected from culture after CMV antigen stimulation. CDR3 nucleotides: TGTGCCAGCAGTGGACCGGGACAGGGGATCAGCGAGCAGTTCTTC. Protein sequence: CASSGPGQGISEQFF. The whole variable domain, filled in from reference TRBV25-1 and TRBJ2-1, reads EADIYQTPRYLVIGTGKKITLECSQTMGHDKMYWYQQDPGMELHLIHYSYGVNSTEKGDLSSESTVSRIRTEHFPLTLESARPSHTSQYLCASSGPGQGISEQFFGPGTRLTVL.